This TCR beta chain was documented in a study of T cells after yellow fever vaccination. Whole-study findings and limits: Contamination of FACS-sorted repertoires by abundant clonotypes from the bulk population could occur. Subsequent to the booster, the majority of primary-vaccination clones reappeared (96% CD4, 85% to 90% CD8).

The CDR3 spans 15 residues. Trimming pared 1 base from V and 4 bases from J, leaving 12 bases between. CDR1 and CDR2 (germline): SGHAT, FQNNGV. In its sample, this clonotype was seen a few times. No antigen is known for it. In making TCR cDNA, 5'RACE template switching added a universal primer site and UMIs to it. TCRdb reprocessed the 5' RACE reads with MiXCR, giving one entry per CDR3 protein. This sample has 400,000 or so distinct CDR3 sequences; around 20% occur once, and the top ten carry roughly a sixth. The sequence derives from a young man who received the YFV17D yellow fever vaccine. The chain links TRBV11-2 to TRBJ2-3, with a tentative D call TRBD2 (6 bases). Sequencing used PBMCs, obtained before the yellow fever booster vaccination. In DNA form, the CDR3 reads TGTGCCAGCAGCTTAGCGGCTAGCGCCTCAGATACGCAGTATTTT. This sequence encodes CASSLAASASDTQYF.